This entry describes one T cell receptor (beta chain). Its antigen remains unknown. Sequencing used immunoSEQ multiplex PCR; TCRdb keeps in-frame clones, though not all of them. Here the sample spans 50,000 to 75,000 clones, 90% to 95% being singletons. The entry originates in a study of graft-versus-host responses after intestinal transplantation. On the study more broadly: Recipients were given multivisceral, liver-intestinal, or isolated intestinal transplants.

Findings of the study overall: Peak GvH clone levels in circulation were associated with early post-transplant HvG declines.

CDR3 length: 15 residues. The V segment lost 6 bases and the J segment 3 bases; nucleotides outside the gene matches: 9. The germline V gene has CDR1 LGHNT and CDR2 FRNRAP. The receptor was isolated from a human donor who was the organ donor for an intestinal transplant. The specimen comprised unstimulated CD4+ T cells sorted from spleen or lymph node cells, sampled before transplant. The chain carries TRBV12-5 and TRBJ2-3, with 7 bases fitting TRBD1. The CDR3 is CASGPGGQSTDTQYF. As DNA, the CDR3 is TGTGCTAGTGGGCCTGGGGGACAGTCTACAGATACGCAGTATTTT.